The clone carrying this T cell receptor (beta chain) was detected only once. What it binds is unknown. TCRdb re-called the PCR reads through MiXCR, storing one row per CDR3 protein. The sample has some 20,000 distinct CDR3 sequences, roughly 63% seen once. This sample stems from a study of vaccination and CD4 T cells after COVID-19. Study overall: Each convalescent patient was PCR positive for SARS-CoV-2 on nasal swab; roughly 9 cases were mild and one severe. Notes on the study in general: Relatively few convalescent patients and no early post-infection timepoints were analyzed.

Germline values: CDR1 DFQATT, CDR2 SNEGSKA (reference sequence). V lost 3 bases, J lost 3 bases, and 14 bases stayed unmatched. CDR3 size: 17 residues. The source of this sequence is a human donor who had recovered from COVID-19. This sequence joins TRBV20-1 and TRBJ2-7, with TRBD2 matching over 10 bases. The sample here was CD4+ T cells from blood, taken after SARS-CoV-2 vaccination. The DNA for the CDR3 is TGCAGTGCTAGTACCAGCGGGAGGGCCAACCGTTTCTACGAGCAGTACTTC. It codes for CSASTSGRANRFYEQYF.